These T cell receptor beta chains were read from a single sample in a study of blood T cell repertoires in COVID-19. Assay used: immunoSEQ multiplex PCR; TCRdb lists only in-frame clones, some missing. Among about 120,000 clones listed, around nine tenths were seen once. Sequenced: peripheral blood. The receptors stem from a woman in her fifties or sixties with active or convalescent COVID-19. CDR3s include the opening cysteine and the closing phenylalanine or tryptophan. The D gene is left open where the match is weak. Only part of the rows carry a size: once, few, many, or a class if the clone is expanded.

D gene	V gene	clone size	J gene	CDR3 protein	CDR3 DNA
TRBD2	TRBV18	NA	TRBJ2-7	CASSPIKRELGGEQYF	TGTGCCAGCTCACCAATTAAGCGGGAGCTGGGCGGCGAGCAGTACTTC
NA	TRBV28	NA	TRBJ1-2	CASTTAYGYTF	TGTGCCAGCACAACTGCCTATGGCTACACCTTC
NA	TRBV20-1	NA	TRBJ2-7	CSASLLPGSSAYEQYF	TGCAGTGCTAGTCTCCTGCCAGGGTCTTCAGCCTACGAGCAGTACTTC
TRBD1	TRBV7-2	NA	TRBJ1-5	CASSLAGQGFNQPQHF	TGTGCCAGCAGCTTAGCGGGACAGGGGTTCAATCAGCCCCAGCATTTT
NA	TRBV9	NA	TRBJ1-6	CASSVRGNNSPLHF	TGTGCCAGCAGCGTACGGGGGAATAATTCACCCCTCCACTTT
NA	TRBV6-5	NA	TRBJ1-1	CASSYSSLVGVEAFF	TGTGCCAGCAGTTACTCGAGTTTAGTAGGGGTTGAAGCTTTCTTT
TRBD1	TRBV9	NA	TRBJ2-6	CASSVGGRGSGANVLTF	TGTGCCAGCAGCGTAGGTGGCAGGGGGTCTGGGGCCAACGTCCTGACTTTC
NA	TRBV2	NA	TRBJ2-6	CASSLEAGAPNVLTF	TGTGCCAGCAGTTTGGAGGCGGGGGCCCCCAACGTCCTGACTTTC
NA	TRBV19	few	TRBJ1-2	CASSIDLAGKGYGYTF	TGTGCCAGTAGTATAGATCTGGCAGGGAAGGGCTATGGCTACACCTTC
TRBD1	TRBV5-1	NA	TRBJ1-1	CASSPRTGMNTEAFF	TGCGCCAGCAGCCCGCGGACAGGGATGAACACTGAAGCTTTCTTT
NA	TRBV3-1/TRBV3-2	NA	TRBJ2-7	CASSQKTDILDIDYEQYF	TGTGCCAGCAGCCAAAAGACCGATATATTGGACATCGACTACGAGCAGTACTTC
NA	TRBV5-4	NA	TRBJ2-2	CASRTPGDTGELFF	TGTGCCAGCAGGACCCCGGGGGACACCGGGGAGCTGTTTTTT
TRBD2	TRBV10-1	NA	TRBJ2-5	CASSDPTCPGGRAHETQYF	TGCGCCAGCAGTGACCCGACCTGCCCCGGGGGGAGGGCCCACGAGACCCAGTACTTC
NA	TRBV7-2	NA	TRBJ2-5	CASSLVRGPETQYF	TGTGCCAGCAGCTTGGTCCGGGGTCCGGAGACCCAGTACTTC
TRBD2	TRBV19	NA	TRBJ2-1	CASKPRAGGMNEQFF	TGTGCCAGTAAGCCTAGAGCGGGAGGGATGAATGAGCAGTTCTTC
TRBD2	TRBV5-4	NA	TRBJ2-3	CASSPPGGTQYF	TGTGCCAGCAGCCCTCCGGGGGGAACCCAGTATTTT
TRBD1	TRBV25-1	NA	TRBJ2-2	CASSGGQGYTGELFF	TGTGCCAGCAGTGGGGGACAGGGGTACACCGGGGAGCTGTTTTTT
TRBD2	TRBV5-1	NA	TRBJ2-5	CASSSGTSGRNEETQYF	TGCGCCAGCAGCTCCGGGACTAGCGGGAGGAATGAGGAGACCCAGTACTTC
TRBD2	TRBV4-3	NA	TRBJ2-7	CASSQEWGLAYEQYF	TGCGCCAGCAGCCAAGAGTGGGGACTAGCCTACGAGCAGTACTTC
NA	TRBV4-2	NA	TRBJ2-7	CASSPPNQTPYEQYF	TGTGCCAGCAGCCCCCCGAATCAGACACCCTACGAGCAGTACTTC
NA	TRBV18	NA	TRBJ2-5	CASSPQSGQETQYF	TGTGCCAGCTCACCACAGAGCGGCCAAGAGACCCAGTACTTC
NA	TRBV5-1	NA	TRBJ2-3	CASSRDISTDTQYF	TGCGCCAGCAGCAGGGACATTAGCACAGATACGCAGTATTTT
NA	TRBV28	NA	TRBJ2-4	CASSLGGLAKNIQYF	TGTGCCAGCAGTTTAGGGGGCTTAGCCAAAAACATTCAGTACTTC
NA	TRBV7-8	NA	TRBJ2-7	CASSFGGDGAPWYEQYF	TGTGCCAGCAGCTTTGGAGGGGATGGGGCCCCATGGTACGAGCAGTACTTC
TRBD1	TRBV13	NA	TRBJ1-1	CASRRGQGMNTEAFF	TGTGCCAGCAGACGAGGACAGGGTATGAACACTGAAGCTTTCTTT
NA	TRBV27	once	TRBJ2-1	CASSLVGGGPYNEQFF	TGTGCCAGCAGTTTAGTAGGGGGGGGCCCCTACAATGAGCAGTTCTTC
TRBD1	TRBV15	NA	TRBJ2-3	CATSRGQGRSTDTQYF	TGTGCCACCAGCAGAGGACAGGGCAGAAGCACAGATACGCAGTATTTT
NA	TRBV28	NA	TRBJ1-1	CASRTGGGTEAFF	TGTGCCAGCAGGACAGGCGGGGGCACTGAAGCTTTCTTT
NA	TRBV7-2	NA	TRBJ2-5	CASSSPGQETQYF	TGTGCCAGCAGCTCGCCGGGGCAAGAGACCCAGTACTTC
TRBD2	TRBV24-1	NA	TRBJ2-3	CATSDRGLAGLLTDTQYF	TGTGCCACCAGTGATAGGGGACTAGCGGGGTTACTCACAGATACGCAGTATTTT
NA	TRBV4-3	NA	TRBJ2-5	CASSQDRQETQYF	TGCGCCAGCAGCCAAGATCGGCAAGAGACCCAGTACTTC
TRBD2	TRBV6-5	NA	TRBJ2-3	CASSYSRELSPYTQYF	TGTGCCAGCAGTTACTCGCGGGAGTTATCCCCCTATACGCAGTATTTT
TRBD2	TRBV28	few	TRBJ2-7	CASRKRGHSEQYF	TGTGCCAGTAGAAAGCGGGGCCACTCCGAGCAGTACTTC
TRBD2	TRBV3-1/TRBV3-2	NA	TRBJ2-3	CASSPGGGTQYF	TGTGCCAGCAGCCCGGGCGGGGGTACGCAGTATTTT
NA	TRBV28	NA	TRBJ1-2	CASSLVSTQGYTF	TGTGCCAGCAGTTTAGTTTCAACGCAGGGCTACACCTTC
TRBD2	TRBV7-2	NA	TRBJ2-1	CASSLRSGAGGPVEQFF	TGTGCCAGCAGCTTACGATCGGGGGCGGGAGGGCCCGTTGAGCAGTTCTTC
TRBD1	TRBV27	NA	TRBJ1-6	CASSLGQDNSPLHF	TGTGCCAGCAGTTTGGGACAGGATAATTCACCCCTCCACTTT
NA	TRBV28	NA	TRBJ1-6	CASTKPAGSYNSPLHF	TGTGCCAGCACCAAACCTGCGGGCTCCTATAATTCACCCCTCCACTTT
TRBD1	TRBV6-1	NA	TRBJ1-4	CASRDRAVNEKLFF	TGTGCCAGTCGGGACAGGGCTGTTAATGAAAAACTGTTTTTT
TRBD2	TRBV19	NA	TRBJ2-3	CASSILAGEEVDTQYF	TGTGCCAGTAGTATCTTAGCGGGAGAGGAGGTAGATACGCAGTATTTT